Shown below are 21 T cell receptor beta chains from a single sample sequenced in a study of shared clonotypes between healthy human individuals. Naive CD8 populations comprised CD45RO-negative cells positively selected for CCR7, excluding terminally differentiated effector memory CD45RA+ cells. Data came from immunoSEQ multiplex PCR; TCRdb stores just in-frame clones and leaves some out. The profile covers roughly 1,800,000 clones, with about 95% appearing a single time and 1% to 1.5% taken by the ten largest. Sequenced: naive CD8+ T cells sorted from blood. These receptors were collected from a man aged 18-30 years in good health.

The rearrangement uses TRBV5-1 and TRBJ1-2; D ambiguous. The CDR3 spans 14 residues. Trimming removed 0 bases at V and 3 bases at J, with 9 bases between. CDR1 and CDR2 from the germline V gene are SGHRS and YFSETQ. The CDR3 reads CASSLGHSYYGYTF. The CDR3 DNA follows: TGCGCCAGCAGCTTGGGTCACAGCTACTATGGCTACACCTTC.

CDR3 coding DNA: TGTGCCAGCAGCCAAGAAACTAGCGGGGGCCAATTACAAGAGACCCAGTACTTC. It codes for CASSQETSGGQLQETQYF. J is TRBJ2-5 and V is TRBV4-2; 11 bases align to TRBD2. V shed 0 bases, J shed 2 bases, and the junction held 8 bases outside the gene matches. CDR3 size: 18 residues. CDR1 and CDR2 (germline): LGHNA, YNFKEQ.

The rearrangement joins TRBV9 to TRBJ2-3; D unresolved. V was cut by 3 bases and J by 2 bases, with 7 bases left in between. Germline-derived CDR1 and CDR2 are SGDLS and YYNGEE. CDR3 length equals 13 residues. The CDR3 region has the DNA TGTGCCAGCAGCGGATGGTTCACAGATACGCAGTATTTT. Translating gives CASSGWFTDTQYF.

The CDR3 reads CASSLGPTSEQYF. The CDR3 DNA reads TGTGCCAGCAGCTTAGGGCCCACGTCCGAGCAGTACTTC. The genes are TRBV13 and TRBJ2-7, with unresolved D. Trimming shortened V by 0 bases and J by 6 bases, and 9 bases separated the two germline ends. The germline V gene has CDR1 PRHDT and CDR2 FYEKMQ (reference sequence). The CDR3 runs to 13 residues.

The chain combines TRBV27 with TRBJ2-1; D ambiguous. The CDR3 length is 14 residues. The V end lost 2 bases, the J end lost 7 bases, and 12 bases lay between the germline ends. The germline V gene has CDR1 MNHEY and CDR2 SMNVEV (reference sequence). CDR3 region: CASSLPDSINEQFF. The CDR3 nucleotides are TGTGCCAGCAGTTTACCCGACTCCATTAATGAGCAGTTCTTC.

The chain carries TRBV7-9 and TRBJ2-5; 11 bases map to TRBD2. CDR3 length equals 15 residues. In germline, CDR1 is SEHNR, CDR2 FQNEAQ (reference sequence). J lost 2 bases, V lost 4 bases, and 3 bases had no gene match. The CDR3 nucleotides read TGTGCCAGCAGCTCGGGACTAGCGGAACAAGAGACCCAGTACTTC. Protein: CASSSGLAEQETQYF.

V gene TRBV18 combines with J gene TRBJ1-5, with D possibly TRBD1 on 5 matching bases. Germline assignment: CDR1 KGHSH and CDR2 LQKENI. The CDR3 is 17 residues long. V was clipped by 3 bases and J by 0 bases, with 15 bases between them. The chain's CDR3 is CASSPGGSRPSNQPQHF. CDR3 coding DNA: TGTGCCAGCTCACCTGGGGGATCCAGGCCTAGCAATCAGCCCCAGCATTTT.

The V call is TRBV7-9, the J call TRBJ2-7; D is undetermined. CDR1 and CDR2 from the germline V gene are SEHNR and FQNEAQ (reference sequence). CDR3 length equals 13 residues. The ends were cut back, 5 bases at V and 4 bases at J, with 12 bases in the middle. CDR3 amino acids: CASSASVTYEQYF. In DNA, the CDR3 is TGTGCCAGCAGCGCGTCGGTGACATACGAGCAGTACTTC.

The CDR3 bases are TGTGCCAGCAGCGTAGGAAAGGGACAGGGGAACTATGGCTACACCTTC. It translates to CASSVGKGQGNYGYTF. J is TRBJ1-2 and V is TRBV9; 10 positions match TRBD1. This CDR3 is 16 amino acids long. The germline CDR1 and CDR2 sequences are SGDLS and YYNGEE. With 0 bases clipped from V and 2 bases from J, the junction kept 4 bases outside the gene matches.

Concerning this clone: The sample contains more than one DNA sequence encoding this CDR3. The chain recombines TRBV9 with TRBJ2-3; maybe TRBD2 (7 bases). The CDR3 is 14 amino acids. The germline gives CDR1 SGDLS, CDR2 YYNGEE. Trimming cost V 2 bases and J 2 bases, with 9 bases left between them. The CDR3 protein is CASSVGGPTDTQYF. CDR3 in DNA: TGTGCCAGCAGCGTGGGGGGGCCCACAGATACGCAGTATTTT.

The V and J genes are TRBV9 and TRBJ1-2; possibly TRBD1 for D (5 bases). The CDR3 runs 14 residues. The germline gives CDR1 SGDLS, CDR2 YYNGEE. V lost 3 bases and J lost 3, with 12 bases in between. As DNA, the CDR3 is TGTGCCAGCAGCGCCTCCGGGGCCTACTATGGCTACACCTTC. The encoded protein is CASSASGAYYGYTF.

A word on this clone: The sample has other DNA sequences that encode this CDR3 too. The chain recombines TRBV7-9 with TRBJ2-7; D is ambiguous. There are 12 residues in the CDR3. Germline V gives CDR1 SEHNR, CDR2 FQNEAQ (reference sequence). V was shortened by 5 bases and J by 4 bases, with 9 bases between the two germline ends. CDR3 nucleotides: TGTGCCAGCAGCCCCGACCCTTACGAGCAGTACTTC. It encodes CASSPDPYEQYF.

The gene calls are TRBV21-1 and TRBJ1-3. TRBV21-1 is reported as a pseudogene. The length of the CDR3 is 17 residues. CDR3 sequence reads: CASSKDGGGRAGNTIYF. In DNA form, the CDR3 reads TGTGCCAGCAGCAAAGACGGAGGGGGTCGAGCTGGAAACACCATATATTTT.

As regards this clone: The DNA is left out, because the CDR3 cannot be placed on it with certainty; the CDR3 is given as TCRdb lists it. The CDR3 loop is CASSFLWVAGTNYGYTF. J is TRBJ1-2 and V is TRBV5-6. The length of the CDR3 is 17 amino acids, counting both ends. Germline V gives CDR1 SGHDT, CDR2 YYEEEE.

This chain connects TRBV10-3 to TRBJ1-5; 11 bases are shared with TRBD1. Germline V lookup: CDR1 ENHRY, CDR2 SYGVKD. With 11 bases clipped from V and 5 bases from J, the junction kept 11 bases outside the gene matches. This CDR3 comprises 15 residues. The chain's CDR3 is CAARRGTGGDQPQHF. Written as DNA, the CDR3 is TGTGCCGCAAGGAGAGGGACAGGGGGGGATCAGCCCCAGCATTTT.

In this sample, this clone turned up once. This chain joins TRBV9 and TRBJ1-6, with D perhaps TRBD1 (5 bases). CDR1 SGDLS and CDR2 YYNGEE come from the germline V gene. Trimming stripped 3 bases from V and 6 bases from J, with 16 bases between. This CDR3 is 16 amino acids long. CDR3: CASSADGQIGNSPLHF. CDR3 DNA: TGTGCCAGCAGCGCCGACGGACAAATCGGTAATTCACCCCTCCACTTT.

The V gene is TRBV2, the J gene TRBJ1-2; weak D call: TRBD1 (6 bases). This CDR3 has 14 amino acids. CDR1 and CDR2 from the germline V gene are SNHLY and FYNNEI. Trimming shortened V by 2 bases and J by 3 bases, and 10 bases separated the two germline ends. The CDR3 region is CASSEWGRDYGYTF. CDR3 in DNA: TGTGCCAGCAGTGAATGGGGGCGGGACTATGGCTACACCTTC.

This chain joins TRBV9 and TRBJ1-2; D not certain. V gave up 4 bases and J gave up 4 bases, with 14 bases separating them. From germline, CDR1 is SGDLS and CDR2 YYNGEE. The CDR3 totals 14 residues. The CDR3: CASSPRGGIYGYTF. The CDR3 region has the DNA TGTGCCAGCAGCCCCCGTGGAGGGATCTATGGCTACACCTTC.

The V and J genes are TRBV4-1 and TRBJ1-1; D call uncertain. CDR1 is MGHRA and CDR2 is YSYEKL in the germline V gene. The CDR3 covers 16 residues. Trimming took 0 bases from V and 1 from J, leaving 12 bases between them. CDR3 sequence: CASSQDFGLPNTEAFF. The CDR3 DNA sequence: TGCGCCAGCAGCCAAGATTTCGGGTTACCGAACACTGAAGCTTTCTTT.

The J gene is TRBJ2-7, the V gene TRBV10-2, with 7 bases identical to TRBD1. The CDR3 is 16 residues long. Germline loops: CDR1 WSHSY, CDR2 SAAADI. V lost 3 bases, J lost 4 bases, and 12 bases stayed unmatched. The CDR3 coding sequence is TGCGCCAGCAGTGACTCCCGGGACAGCCGTTTTTACGAGCAGTACTTC. Protein sequence: CASSDSRDSRFYEQYF.

On this clone: The same CDR3 also results from other DNA sequences found in this sample. The gene calls are TRBV4-1 and TRBJ2-5, with TRBD1 as a possible D gene (6 bases). Germline-derived CDR1 and CDR2 are MGHRA and YSYEKL. Trimming removed 1 base at V and 5 bases at J, with 11 bases between. This CDR3 is 14 amino acids long. The DNA for the CDR3 is TGCGCCAGCAGCCAAGCCAGGGGTGGGGAGACCCAGTACTTC. Amino acids: CASSQARGGETQYF.